This TCR beta chain was profiled in a study of shared clonotypes between healthy human individuals. Study overall: Aged 18 to 49, the donors were two women and a few men.

Per the authors' pipeline: For the immunoSEQ data, sequences were junction-only without quality scores, so filtering differed. Measured with immunoSEQ multiplex PCR; TCRdb has only the in-frame clones, and not every one. V and J calls and clone size are given by that table; D and trimming were obtained from the DNA. This repertoire shows around 500,000 clones, 79% found once; its top ten account for 9.5% to 15%. The sample taken for sequencing was PBMCs. This receptor was obtained from a woman aged 40 to 55 in good health. Some clones in this sample may be carry-over from other donors' samples.

The CDR3 coding sequence is TGTGCCAGCAGCTCCGGGACTAGCGGGACTAATGAGCAGTTCTTC. Translated, it gives CASSSGTSGTNEQFF. This chain links TRBV5-4 with TRBJ2-1; 13 nucleotides line up with TRBD2. The CDR3 is 15 amino acids. The ends lost 3 bases at V and 7 bases at J; junction bases unmatched: 4. From germline, CDR1 is SGHNT and CDR2 YYREEE (reference sequence). Full variable domain (outside the CDR3, taken from reference TRBV5-4 and TRBJ2-1): ETGVTQSPTHLIKTRGQQVTLRCSSQSGHNTVSWYQQALGQGPQFIFQYYREEENGRGNFPPRFSGLQFPNYSSELNVNALELDDSALYLCASSSGTSGTNEQFFGPGTRLTVL.